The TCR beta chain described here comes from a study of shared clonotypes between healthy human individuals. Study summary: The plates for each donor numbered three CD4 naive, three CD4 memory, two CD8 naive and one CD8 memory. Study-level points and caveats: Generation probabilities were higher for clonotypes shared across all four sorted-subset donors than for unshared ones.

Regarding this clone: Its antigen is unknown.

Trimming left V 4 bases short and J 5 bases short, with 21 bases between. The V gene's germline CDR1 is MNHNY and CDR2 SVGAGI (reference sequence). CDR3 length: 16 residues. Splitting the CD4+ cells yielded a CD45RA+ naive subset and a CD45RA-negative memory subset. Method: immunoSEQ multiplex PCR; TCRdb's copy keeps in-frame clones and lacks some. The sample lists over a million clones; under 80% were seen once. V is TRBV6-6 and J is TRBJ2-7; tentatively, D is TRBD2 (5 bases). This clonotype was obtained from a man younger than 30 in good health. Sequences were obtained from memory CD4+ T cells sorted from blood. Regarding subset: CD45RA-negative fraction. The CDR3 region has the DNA TGTGCCAGCAGTTCACAGCGGCTCGGGTGGGAAGACGAGCAGTACTTC. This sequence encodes CASSSQRLGWEDEQYF.